Shown below are 24 T cell receptor beta chains from a single sample sequenced in a study of T and B cells in COVID-19 patients. TRB was amplified from around 230-520 ng of blood genomic DNA. Multiplex PCR with BIOMED2 TRB-A/B primer pools amplified TRB rearrangements. TCRdb re-called the multiplex PCR reads through MiXCR, storing one row per CDR3 protein. Among 5,500 to 8,000 distinct CDR3 sequences listed, 31% were seen once. The sequenced sample consisted of blood. Receptor source: a human donor with active COVID-19.

This clonotype is deemed medium-sized. The V gene is TRBV29-1, the J gene TRBJ1-2; possibly TRBD1 for D (6 bases). In germline, CDR1 is SQVTM, CDR2 ANQGSEA. Trimming stripped 5 bases from V and 7 bases from J, with 11 bases between. The length of the CDR3 is 11 residues. CDR3 bases: TGCAGCGTTCTCGAGGGGGGTGGCTACACCTTC. Its translation is CSVLEGGGYTF.

Within the sample, this clonotype is medium-sized. The chain is built from TRBV19 and TRBJ2-5, with D unresolved. This CDR3 is 12 amino acids long. CDR1 and CDR2 (germline): LNHDA, SQIVND (reference sequence). Trimming removed 4 bases at V and 3 bases at J, with 6 bases between. CDR3 loop: CASSKREETQYF. Written as DNA, the CDR3 is TGTGCCAGTAGTAAAAGAGAAGAGACCCAGTACTTC.

Turning to this clonotype: The CDR3 ends on some other residue instead of the conserved phenylalanine or tryptophan, so this is likely a read error. The rearrangement links TRBV7-2 to TRBJ2-3, with 11 positions matching TRBD1. Trimming removed 3 bases from V and 5 bases from J; junction bases left unmatched: 7. This CDR3 region has 16 residues. Germline CDR1 is SGHTA and CDR2 is FQGNSA. Written as DNA, the CDR3 is TGTGCCAGCAGCTTTTTGGACAGGGGGCTTGGAGATACGCAGTATTTG. This gives the protein CASSFLDRGLGDTQYL.

The gene calls are TRBV6-5 and TRBJ2-1; TRBD2 matches 7 bases. CDR3 length: 14 residues. V lost 2 bases, J lost 2 bases, and 0 bases stayed unmatched. Per germline, CDR1 MNHEY and CDR2 SVGAGI. The CDR3 here is CASSYAGAYNEQFF. The DNA for the CDR3 is TGTGCCAGCAGTTACGCGGGAGCCTACAATGAGCAGTTCTTC.

As concerns this clonotype: At one of its ends the junction is not consistent with the germline gene, which may arise from a read error. J is TRBJ2-1 and V is TRBV6-2 or TRBV6-3, with 8 bases aligning to TRBD2. CDR1 is MNHEY and CDR2 is SVGEGT in the germline V gene. This CDR3 contains 19 residues. The CDR3 nucleotides read TGTGCCAGCAGTTTATTTGCCGGGGGGGCGTCGAGCCGTGGCAATAAGCAGTTCTTC. This codes for CASSLFAGGASSRGNKQFF.

This chain links TRBV5-1 with TRBJ2-3, with a tentative D call TRBD2 (5 bases). The CDR3 is 15 amino acids. V dropped 3 bases and J dropped 3 bases, with 14 bases sitting between them. Looked up from germline, CDR1 is SGHRS and CDR2 is YFSETQ. The CDR3 sequence is CASSSKRTGTDTQYF. The CDR3 nucleotides are TGCGCCAGCAGCTCCAAGAGGACTGGGACAGATACGCAGTATTTT.

Within the sample, this clonotype is medium-sized (0.01 to 0.1%). The J gene is TRBJ2-3, the V gene TRBV18; D not certain. CDR3 length: 14 amino acids. The V end was cut by 2 bases, the J end by 2 bases, with 8 bases between. The germline V gene has CDR1 KGHSH and CDR2 LQKENI. The CDR3 loop is CASSPVESTDTQYF. CDR3 nucleotides: TGTGCCAGCTCACCAGTAGAGTCCACAGATACGCAGTATTTT.

The chain uses TRBV6-4 and TRBJ2-7, with 14 bases matching TRBD2. This CDR3 is 14 amino acids long. Trimming took 7 bases from V and 7 from J; bases not matched to a gene: 6. CDR1 is MRHNA and CDR2 is SNTAGT in the germline V gene. The CDR3 loop is CASMTSGGANEQYF. CDR3 bases: TGTGCCAGCATGACTAGCGGGGGGGCCAATGAGCAGTACTTC.

This clonotype was found a few times. The chain uses TRBV27 and TRBJ1-1; no clear D. This CDR3 contains 13 residues. Looked up from germline, CDR1 is MNHEY and CDR2 is SMNVEV (reference sequence). Trimming pared 3 bases from V and 10 bases from J, leaving 15 bases between. DNA for the CDR3: TGTGCCAGCAGTTTCGAGGGAGATCTAGTAGCTTTCTTT. Translation: CASSFEGDLVAFF.

This clonotype was seen more than once but under ten times. The V gene is TRBV4-2, the J gene TRBJ2-1; D tentatively fits TRBD1 or TRBD2 (6 bases each). The CDR3 has 17 residues. CDR1 and CDR2 from the germline V gene are LGHNA and YNFKEQ. The V gene lost 1 base and the J gene lost 0 bases, with 13 bases spanning the gap. CDR3 DNA sequence: TGTGCCAGCAGCCAAGTTCGAGGGGGGACCTCCTACAATGAGCAGTTCTTC. Translated, it gives CASSQVRGGTSYNEQFF.

This clonotype is medium-sized by share. The V call is TRBV15, the J call TRBJ1-2; possible D gene TRBD1, 6 bases. There are 14 residues in the CDR3. Per the germline V gene, CDR1 is LNHNV and CDR2 is YYDKDF (reference sequence). The V and J ends lost 2 bases and 7 bases respectively, with 14 bases between them. The CDR3 sequence: CATSRQGGRAGYTF. CDR3 in DNA: TGTGCCACCAGCAGACAAGGGGGAAGGGCTGGCTACACCTTC.

By share, this clonotype ranks as large. J is TRBJ2-2 and V is TRBV29-1; D is ambiguous. The CDR3 consists of 12 residues. The V end lost 3 bases, the J end lost 0 bases, and 2 bases lay between the germline ends. Germline CDR1 is SQVTM and CDR2 is ANQGSEA. The CDR3 region has the DNA TGCAGCGTTGACCCGAACACCGGGGAGCTGTTTTTT. It translates to CSVDPNTGELFF.

V is TRBV11-1 and J is TRBJ2-3; D is perhaps TRBD1 (5 bases). This CDR3 has 15 residues. V was cut by 4 bases and J by 0 bases, with 11 bases left in between. Looked up from germline, CDR1 is SGHAT and CDR2 is FQDESV (reference sequence). The CDR3, as DNA: TGTGCCAGCAGCTCTTTCGACAGCAGCACAGATACGCAGTATTTT. Its translation: CASSSFDSSTDTQYF.

Comments on this clonotype: A read error may explain this, as a much larger clone is one base away. The J gene is TRBJ1-2, the V gene TRBV19; D is undetermined. The CDR3 totals 15 residues. Germline V gene sequence: CDR1 LNHDA, CDR2 SQIVND (reference sequence). The CDR3 sequence is CGSSLDREANYGYTF. The CDR3, as DNA: TGTGGCAGTAGTCTTGACCGGGAGGCTAACTATGGCTACACCTTC.

Notes on this clonotype: Germline is not matched at one junction end, which may reflect a read error. This sequence joins TRBV18 and TRBJ1-6; 7 bases align to TRBD1. This CDR3 is 14 amino acids long. CDR1 and CDR2 from the germline V gene are KGHSH and LQKENI. Written as DNA, the CDR3 is TGTGCCAGCTCTTTGACAGGGTATAATTTACCCCTCCACTTT. The encoded protein is CASSLTGYNLPLHF.

There are a few counts of this clonotype. CDR3 region: CASRRQVGTNTGELFF. The CDR3 DNA sequence: TGTGCCAGCAGGCGACAGGTCGGCACGAACACCGGGGAGCTGTTTTTT. V and J are TRBV27 and TRBJ2-2, with TRBD1 as a possible D gene (6 bases). The germline V and J ends were trimmed by 6 bases and 0 bases, with 14 bases remaining between them. The CDR3 is 16 residues long. The V gene's germline CDR1 is MNHEY and CDR2 SMNVEV (reference sequence).

The chain uses TRBV5-6 and TRBJ1-4, with D possibly matching TRBD1 (5 bases). This CDR3 has 15 amino acids. The V end was cut by 5 bases, the J end by 4 bases, with 15 bases between. Germline-derived CDR1 and CDR2 are SGHDT and YYEEEE. The CDR3: CASRSFGGYNEKLFF. Here the CDR3 DNA reads TGTGCCAGCAGAAGCTTTGGGGGGTATAATGAAAAACTGTTTTTT.

The V call is TRBV12-3 or TRBV12-4, the J call TRBJ1-2, with 10 positions matching TRBD1. CDR3 length: 16 amino acids. J was trimmed by 8 bases and V by 6 bases; bases with no gene match: 15. The CDR3 is CASRTPPRQGARGYTF. The CDR3 coding sequence is TGTGCCAGCAGGACCCCGCCACGACAGGGGGCGAGGGGCTACACCTTC.

This clonotype turned up a few times. V and J are TRBV5-1 and TRBJ2-5; D gene uncertain. Germline-derived CDR1 and CDR2 are SGHRS and YFSETQ. This CDR3 has 14 amino acids. The V end was cut by 0 bases, the J end by 5 bases, with 11 bases between. The CDR3 here is CASSLASVRETQYF. The DNA for the CDR3 is TGCGCCAGCAGCTTGGCGAGCGTCCGGGAGACCCAGTACTTC.

The CDR3 nucleotides are TGTGCCAGTAGTAACTACACAGGGTACTTCTTT. Amino acid sequence: CASSNYTGYFF. V gene TRBV19 combines with J gene TRBJ1-1, with D possibly TRBD1 on 6 matching bases. Trimming took off 4 bases at V and 14 bases at J, with 14 bases between the two ends. The V gene's germline CDR1 is LNHDA and CDR2 SQIVND (reference sequence). The CDR3 runs to 11 residues.

This clonotype rates as medium-sized (0.01 to 0.1%). CDR3 amino acids: CASSLGGQETQYF. The CDR3 DNA follows: TGTGCCAGCAGCTTGGGCGGACAAGAGACCCAGTACTTC. The genes are TRBV5-6 and TRBJ2-5; no definite D call. Between the trimmed V and J ends, which lost 0 bases and 2 bases, there was a span of 5 bases. CDR3 length: 13 residues. Looked up from germline, CDR1 is SGHDT and CDR2 is YYEEEE. Variable domain in full (rest from reference TRBV5-6 and TRBJ2-5): DAGVTQSPTHLIKTRGQQVTLRCSPKSGHDTVSWYQQALGQGPQFIFQYYEEEERQRGNFPDRFSGHQFPNYSSELNVNALLLGDSALYLCASSLGGQETQYFGPGTRLLVL.

The chain couples TRBV6-4 to TRBJ1-5, with a weak D call TRBD1 (6 bases). With 5 bases removed from V and 4 bases from J, the gap between germline ends came to 15 bases. The V gene's germline CDR1 is MRHNA and CDR2 SNTAGT. The CDR3 is made up of 15 amino acids. The CDR3 protein is CASSLETGPNQPQHF. CDR3 coding DNA: TGTGCCAGCAGTCTTGAGACAGGACCTAATCAGCCCCAGCATTTT.

This clonotype rates as medium-sized (0.01 to 0.1%). This chain joins TRBV19 and TRBJ1-6; 7 nucleotides align to TRBD1. This CDR3 comprises 15 residues. CDR1 is LNHDA, CDR2 SQIVND, per germline (reference sequence). Germline trimming cut 9 bases from V and 3 bases from J; bases unmatched to any gene: 8. CDR3 nucleotide sequence: TGTGCCAGCACCAGGGGACAGAGCTATAATTCACCCCTCCACTTT. Its translation is CASTRGQSYNSPLHF.

This clonotype was seen a few times. V is TRBV24-1 and J is TRBJ2-5; possibly TRBD1 for D (5 bases). The CDR3 runs to 15 residues. V was shortened by 4 bases and J by 1 base, with 12 bases between the two germline ends. The germline CDR1 and CDR2 sequences are KGHDR and SFDVKD. The CDR3 protein is CATSEWGVVQETQYF. The CDR3 DNA follows: TGTGCCACCAGTGAGTGGGGCGTAGTCCAAGAGACCCAGTACTTC.